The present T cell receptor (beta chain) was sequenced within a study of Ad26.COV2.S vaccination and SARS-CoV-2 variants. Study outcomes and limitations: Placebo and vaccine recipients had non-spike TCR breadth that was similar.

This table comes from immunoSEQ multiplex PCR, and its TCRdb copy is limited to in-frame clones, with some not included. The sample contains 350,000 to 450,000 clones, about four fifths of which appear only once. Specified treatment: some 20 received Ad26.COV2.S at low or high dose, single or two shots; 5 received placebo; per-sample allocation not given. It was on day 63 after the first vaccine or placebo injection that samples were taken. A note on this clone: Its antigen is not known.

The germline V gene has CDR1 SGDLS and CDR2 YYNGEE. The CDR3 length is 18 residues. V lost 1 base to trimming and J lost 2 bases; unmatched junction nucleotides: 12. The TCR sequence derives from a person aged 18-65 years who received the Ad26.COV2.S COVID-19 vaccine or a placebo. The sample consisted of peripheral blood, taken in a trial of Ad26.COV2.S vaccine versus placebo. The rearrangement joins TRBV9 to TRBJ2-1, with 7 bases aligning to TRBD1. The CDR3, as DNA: TGTGCCAGCAGCGTAAGGGAAGGGTACAGGGGTACCTACAATGAGCAGTTCTTC. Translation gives CASSVREGYRGTYNEQFF.